The 21 T cell receptor beta chains below were found in one sample sequenced in a study of blood T cells in healthy people across ages. A J-beta primer mix and a sample-barcoded 5' primer were used in a second PCR of about 6 to 12 cycles. TCRdb recomputed calls from the 5' RACE reads with MiXCR, one row per CDR3 protein. The data show about 1.8 million distinct CDR3 sequences, roughly 49% seen once. Source material: blood. Receptors originate from a woman aged 40 to 50 in good health.

To note about this clonotype: Germline and junction disagree at one end, which may indicate a read error. The J gene is TRBJ1-2, the V gene TRBV7-2, with unresolved D. Germline values: CDR1 SGHTA, CDR2 FQGNSA. There are 14 residues in the CDR3. CDR3 nucleotide sequence: TGTGCCAGCAGCCTAGCAGGAGGGTTCTCTGGCTACACCTTC. Encoded protein: CASSLAGGFSGYTF.

This clonotype has a handful of counts. V is TRBV15 and J is TRBJ2-6; D gene ambiguous. Between the trimmed V and J ends, which lost 0 bases and 0 bases, there was a span of 3 bases. CDR1 is LNHNV, CDR2 YYDKDF, per germline (reference sequence). The CDR3 contains 15 residues. CDR3 loop: CATSRDRSGANVLTF. Written as DNA, the CDR3 is TGTGCCACCAGCAGAGACCGCTCTGGGGCCAACGTCCTGACTTTC. The variable domain in full, with the rest retrieved from reference TRBV15 and TRBJ2-6, is DAMVIQNPRYQVTQFGKPVTLSCSQTLNHNVMYWYQQKSSQAPKLLFHYYDKDFNNEADTPDNFQSRRPNTSFCFLDIRSPGLGDTAMYLCATSRDRSGANVLTFGAGSRLTVL.

In this sample, this clonotype turned up a few times. The chain uses TRBV7-2 and TRBJ1-6; the D gene is possibly TRBD1 (6 bases). This CDR3 has 15 residues. Germline V gives CDR1 SGHTA, CDR2 FQGNSA. Trimming stripped 8 bases from V and 3 bases from J, with 14 bases between. For the CDR3, the DNA is TGTGCCAGCGCCAAGGGGGAATTCTATAATTCACCCCTCCACTTT. Amino acids: CASAKGEFYNSPLHF.

As regards this clonotype: A read error may account for a junction end that differs from germline. The genes are TRBV7-9 and TRBJ2-1; D is possibly TRBD2 (6 bases). The CDR3 has 14 residues. The V gene's germline CDR1 is SEHNR and CDR2 FQNEAQ (reference sequence). The CDR3 protein is CAGSPEAGNNEQFF. The CDR3 coding sequence is TGTGCCGGCAGCCCAGAGGCGGGGAACAATGAGCAGTTCTTC. Full variable domain (outside the CDR3, taken from reference TRBV7-9 and TRBJ2-1): DTGVSQNPRHKITKRGQNVTFRCDPISEHNRLYWYRQTLGQGPEFLTYFQNEAQLEKSRLLSDRFSAERPKGSFSTLEIQRTEQGDSAMYLCAGSPEAGNNEQFFGPGTRLTVL.

This clonotype has just a few counts. The chain employs TRBV7-2 and TRBJ2-5; TRBD1 is a possible D gene (6 bases). CDR1 is SGHTA and CDR2 is FQGNSA in the germline V gene. Trimming removed 0 bases at V and 9 bases at J, with 11 bases between. This CDR3 comprises 13 residues. The CDR3 coding sequence is TGTGCCAGCAGCTTAGCTGGGAAGGGGGCCCAGTACTTC. It specifies CASSLAGKGAQYF.

A few counts support this clonotype. The rearrangement joins TRBV7-2 to TRBJ2-7; D may match TRBD1 or TRBD2 (5 bases each). The CDR3 extends over 14 amino acids. Trimming pared 5 bases from V and 2 bases from J, leaving 13 bases between. Per the germline V gene, CDR1 is SGHTA and CDR2 is FQGNSA. DNA of the CDR3: TGTGCCAGCAGCCCCCGGGGCAGCGCCTACGAGCAGTACTTC. It encodes CASSPRGSAYEQYF.

This rearrangement joins TRBV28 to TRBJ2-1, with D unresolved. V was trimmed by 5 bases and J by 7 bases, leaving 18 bases between them. Germline-derived CDR1 and CDR2 are MDHEN and SYDVKM. This CDR3 has 15 residues. CDR3 DNA: TGTGCCAGCAGTCTCTTAATCTCTCTGGGAAATGAGCAGTTCTTC. It yields the protein CASSLLISLGNEQFF. Together with reference TRBV28 and TRBJ2-1, the CDR3 gives the full variable domain: DVKVTQSSRYLVKRTGEKVFLECVQDMDHENMFWYRQDPGLGLRLIYFSYDVKMKEKGDIPEGYSVSREKKERFSLILESASTNQTSMYLCASSLLISLGNEQFFGPGTRLTVL.

The chain links TRBV7-6 to TRBJ2-1, with 8 nucleotides matching TRBD1. The CDR3 extends over 13 amino acids. After removal of 5 bases from V and 13 bases from J, the junction contained 10 bases not matched to a gene. Per germline, CDR1 SGHVS and CDR2 FNYEAQ. DNA of the CDR3: TGTGCCAGCAGCCACGACAGGGGAAGAGAACAGTTCTTC. It encodes CASSHDRGREQFF. The variable domain in full, with the rest retrieved from reference TRBV7-6 and TRBJ2-1, is GAGVSQSPRYKVTKRGQDVALRCDPISGHVSLYWYRQALGQGPEFLTYFNYEAQQDKSGLPNDRFSAERPEGSISTLTIQRTEQRDSAMYRCASSHDRGREQFFGPGTRLTVL.

In this sample, this clonotype turned up once. V is TRBV27 and J is TRBJ1-5, with D hard to call. The CDR3 totals 13 residues. Germline CDR1 reads MNHEY; CDR2 reads SMNVEV (reference sequence). V was trimmed by 9 bases and J by 1 base, leaving 10 bases between them. CDR3 nucleotide sequence: TGTGCCAGTAAACGGAGGAGCAATCAGCCCCAGCATTTT. Amino acids: CASKRRSNQPQHF.

This clonotype was recorded only once. The chain has TRBV20-1 and TRBJ1-2; perhaps TRBD1 as D (5 bases). The CDR3 is 14 residues long. Trimming stripped 0 bases from V and 5 bases from J, with 13 bases between. Germline values: CDR1 DFQATT, CDR2 SNEGSKA (reference sequence). Here the CDR3 DNA reads TGCAGTGCTAGAGACCAGTGGGGCCCATATGGCTACACCTTC. This gives the protein CSARDQWGPYGYTF.

This clonotype was recorded at least ten times. One end of the junction does not line up with germline, which may come from a read error. The chain links TRBV5-1 to TRBJ2-3, with 10 bases matching TRBD1. The CDR3 is 14 residues long. Germline V gives CDR1 SGHRS, CDR2 YFSETQ. The CDR3, as DNA: TGTGCCAGCAGTTTAGGACAGGGGGCAGATACGCAGTATTTT. This codes for CASSLGQGADTQYF.

This clonotype was picked up a small number of times. V is TRBV6-1 and J is TRBJ1-5; D unresolved. In germline, CDR1 is MNHNS, CDR2 SASEGT. CDR3 length: 14 residues. V was pared by 4 bases and J by 0 bases, with 7 bases between. The CDR3 DNA is TGTGCCAGCAGTGGGGCTTATAGCAATCAGCCCCAGCATTTT. Its protein is CASSGAYSNQPQHF.

The chain uses TRBV5-6 and TRBJ1-2; D unresolved. V lost 6 bases to trimming and J lost 8 bases, with 17 bases between them. CDR1 and CDR2 from the germline V gene are SGHDT and YYEEEE. The CDR3 totals 13 residues. DNA for the CDR3: TGTGCCAGCACCACGCCGGGTCTGAGGGGCTACACCTTC. Translating it yields CASTTPGLRGYTF.

This clonotype was observed a handful of times. This rearrangement joins TRBV29-1 to TRBJ2-3; 7 bases line up with TRBD2. Germline trimming cut 7 bases from V and 1 base from J; bases unmatched to any gene: 17. CDR1 is SQVTM, CDR2 ANQGSEA, per germline. This CDR3 is 17 amino acids long. CDR3 loop: CSAGDGGFRPGTDTQYF. CDR3 coding DNA: TGCAGCGCTGGGGACGGGGGGTTCCGACCCGGCACAGATACGCAGTATTTT.

This clonotype appeared a few times. This chain links TRBV9 with TRBJ2-3; no clear D gene. The CDR3 runs 15 residues. V was pared by 0 bases and J by 0 bases, with 8 bases between. Germline CDR1 is SGDLS and CDR2 is YYNGEE. The CDR3 sequence: CASSVGDFSTDTQYF. The CDR3 DNA follows: TGTGCCAGCAGCGTAGGGGATTTTAGCACAGATACGCAGTATTTT.

The chain is built from TRBV27 and TRBJ2-3, with a weak D call TRBD2 (6 bases). The CDR3 totals 19 residues. V lost 7 bases and J 6 bases, leaving 32 bases between the germline ends. Germline V lookup: CDR1 MNHEY, CDR2 SMNVEV (reference sequence). Here the CDR3 reads CASIPLGLAAGLRSDTQYF. The CDR3 bases are TGTGCCAGCATTCCCTTGGGGCTCGCCGCGGGGCTTCGATCGGATACGCAGTATTTT.

This clonotype was seen a handful of times. V gene TRBV12-3 or TRBV12-4 combines with J gene TRBJ1-5; no clear D gene. The V end lost 1 base, the J end lost 0 bases, and 13 bases lay between the germline ends. This CDR3 is built from 17 residues. The CDR3 DNA is TGTGCCAGCAGTTTAGAACACGGGAGAGTTAGCAATCAGCCCCAGCATTTT. Translation gives CASSLEHGRVSNQPQHF.

The chain recombines TRBV4-2 with TRBJ2-1, with 7 bases identical to TRBD2. In germline, CDR1 is LGHNA, CDR2 YNFKEQ. Trimming took 0 bases from V and 6 from J; bases not matched to a gene: 11. There are 17 residues in the CDR3. The DNA for the CDR3 is TGTGCCAGCAGCCAAGATCGAGCTAGCGGCTACTGCAATGAGCAGTTCTTC. Translation gives CASSQDRASGYCNEQFF.

The chain recombines TRBV12-3 or TRBV12-4 with TRBJ2-1, with D perhaps TRBD2 (7 bases). This CDR3 comprises 15 residues. V gave up 4 bases and J gave up 6 bases, with 16 bases separating them. The CDR3 DNA reads TGTGCCAGCAGTTCACGGGGGGCTAATGGCAATGAGCAGTTCTTC. It codes for CASSSRGANGNEQFF.

This clonotype was seen repeatedly, ten times or more. The chain carries TRBV12-3 or TRBV12-4 and TRBJ2-7, with D perhaps matching TRBD2 (6 bases). The CDR3 totals 14 residues. Trimming removed 6 bases from V and 0 bases from J, with 12 bases in between. CDR3: CASSPLGGSYEQYF. CDR3 bases: TGTGCCAGCAGCCCTCTCGGGGGCTCCTACGAGCAGTACTTC.

This clonotype has a handful of counts. CDR3 in amino acids: CSASGGGHEQYF. CDR3 DNA sequence: TGCAGTGCTAGCGGGGGCGGCCACGAGCAGTACTTC. The gene calls are TRBV20-1 and TRBJ2-5; either TRBD1 or TRBD2 may supply D (6 bases each). The DNA end is a closer match to TRBJ2-7, so the J assignment may be wrong. Germline V gene lookup returns CDR1 DFQATT and CDR2 SNEGSKA (reference sequence). The CDR3 loop spans 12 amino acids.